This T cell receptor beta chain was profiled in a study of cytotoxic CD8 clonotypes in ibrutinib-treated CLL. Study summary: Partial response was seen in about 24 patients and complete response in 2; after median around 5.5 years, around 15 stayed remitted, about twelve progressed.

V lost 2 bases, J lost 3 bases, and 12 bases stayed unmatched. The CDR3 consists of 17 residues. In germline, CDR1 is MDHEN, CDR2 SYDVKM. This table comes from immunoSEQ multiplex PCR, and its TCRdb copy is limited to in-frame clones, with some not included. The repertoire holds around 300,000 clones, with almost 80% as singletons. This TCR came from a human donor with chronic lymphocytic leukemia. The sample was PBMCs, taken before ibrutinib treatment. V is TRBV28 and J is TRBJ2-7; TRBD2 matches 8 bases. The CDR3 coding sequence is TGTGCCAGCAGTTTAGGTGCCAGCGGGAGAGGGGGCTACGAGCAGTACTTC. It translates to CASSLGASGRGGYEQYF.